These 3 T cell receptor beta chains were sequenced from one sample in a study of T cell repertoires in cytomegalovirus infection. Their antigens remain unidentified. TCRdb analysed the reads with MiXCR anew, one entry per CDR3 protein. The data hold approximately 990,000 distinct CDR3 sequences, with about a third observed a single time. Sequenced here: cultured CD8+ T cells from PBMCs, sampled from culture after CMV antigen stimulation. These receptors came from a human donor in good health (CMV status not recorded). Some clones in this sample may be carry-over from other donors' samples.

Many counts were recorded for this clonotype. The chain joins TRBV7-9 to TRBJ2-3; D perhaps matches TRBD2 (6 bases). The CDR3 contains 17 residues. Trimming took 4 bases from V and 0 from J, leaving 17 bases between them. Germline loops: CDR1 SEHNR, CDR2 FQNEAQ (reference sequence). The CDR3 sequence: CASSYTPGRTSTDTQYF. In DNA, the CDR3 is TGTGCCAGCAGCTACACCCCGGGGAGGACTAGCACAGATACGCAGTATTTT.

This clonotype was detected a few times. The chain combines TRBV6-6 with TRBJ1-5; D is undetermined. The V end was cut by 2 bases, the J end by 3 bases, with 17 bases between. Germline CDR1 and CDR2: MNHNY and SVGAGI (reference sequence). The CDR3 has 17 residues. CDR3 DNA sequence: TGTGCCAGCAGTTACCCCATGAAAATGTTGTCCAATCAGCCCCAGCATTTT. Encoded protein: CASSYPMKMLSNQPQHF.

Comment on this clonotype: Given a much more abundant clone one base away, this may be a read error. The chain is built from TRBV7-6 and TRBJ1-4; the D gene is possibly TRBD1 (5 bases). The CDR3 is 15 residues long. CDR1 and CDR2 (germline): SGHVS, FNYEAQ. DNA of the CDR3: TGTGCCAGCAGCTTTGAAAGGGGCTCTAATGTAAAACTGTTTTTT. Translation: CASSFERGSNVKLFF.